The next 21 T cell receptor beta chains were all read from a single sample in a study of blood T cell repertoires in COVID-19. Sequenced by immunoSEQ multiplex PCR; TCRdb stores in-frame clones only, minus some. This sample has roughly 32,000 clones, with about 75% found just once. The sequenced sample consisted of peripheral blood. The receptors derive from a man aged 80 or over with active or convalescent COVID-19.

The chain combines TRBV19 with TRBJ2-2, with 7 bases identical to TRBD2. The CDR3 is made up of 15 amino acids. The V gene end was trimmed by 3 bases and the J gene end by 4 bases; junction bases not matched to a gene: 5. Germline assignment: CDR1 LNHDA and CDR2 SQIVND (reference sequence). Here the CDR3 DNA reads TGTGCCAGTAGTATGGTGGGAGGGCTCACCGGGGAGCTGTTTTTT. Translated: CASSMVGGLTGELFF.

The gene calls are TRBV7-8 and TRBJ1-4; perhaps TRBD1 as D (6 bases). The V end lost 3 bases, the J end lost 0 bases, and 8 bases lay between the germline ends. Germline assignment: CDR1 SGHVS and CDR2 FQNEAQ. The CDR3 extends over 15 amino acids. The CDR3 spells CASSFGGATNEKLFF. The CDR3 DNA is TGTGCCAGCAGCTTTGGGGGCGCAACTAATGAAAAACTGTTTTTT.

The chain joins TRBV28 to TRBJ1-2; 9 bases map to TRBD1. CDR1 is MDHEN and CDR2 is SYDVKM in the germline V gene. V lost 2 bases and J lost 7; bases outside the gene matches: 8. The CDR3 contains 15 residues. CDR3 coding DNA: TGTGCCAGCAGTTTAGGGGGACAGGGTATCTCTGGCTACACCTTC. It is translated as CASSLGGQGISGYTF.

This clone was counted a single time. V and J are TRBV5-1 and TRBJ2-5; TRBD2 is a possible D gene (6 bases). Germline CDR1 reads SGHRS; CDR2 reads YFSETQ. This CDR3 contains 14 residues. Trimming cost V 0 bases and J 5 bases, with 11 bases left between them. CDR3 in DNA: TGCGCCAGCAGCTTGGATCCGGCGGGGGAGACCCAGTACTTC. Translated, it gives CASSLDPAGETQYF.

The genes are TRBV19 and TRBJ2-7, with D possibly TRBD1 on 6 matching bases. The germline CDR1 and CDR2 sequences are LNHDA and SQIVND (reference sequence). Trimming removed 4 bases at V and 4 bases at J, with 17 bases between. This CDR3 is built from 15 residues. This CDR3 is CASSSNRAPSYEQYF. DNA of the CDR3: TGTGCCAGTAGTAGCAACAGGGCTCCATCATACGAGCAGTACTTC.

The V call is TRBV5-1, the J call TRBJ2-7; D might be TRBD1 (7 bases). Trimming removed 0 bases from V and 6 bases from J, with 16 bases in between. Germline-derived CDR1 and CDR2 are SGHRS and YFSETQ. This CDR3 has 15 residues. This chain's CDR3 is CASSLAPGGSSEQYF. As DNA, the CDR3 is TGCGCCAGCAGCTTGGCGCCAGGGGGGAGTTCCGAGCAGTACTTC.

This chain joins TRBV5-6 and TRBJ2-5, with 7 bases fitting TRBD2. V trimming: 7 bases; J trimming: 2 bases; junction bases outside the gene matches: 2. Germline V gene data show CDR1 as SGHDT and CDR2 as YYEEEE. The CDR3 has 12 residues. The CDR3 reads CASGLEQETQYF. CDR3 DNA sequence: TGTGCCAGCGGACTAGAACAAGAGACCCAGTACTTC.

V is TRBV5-1 and J is TRBJ2-3, with D tentatively TRBD1 (5 bases). V lost 7 bases and J lost 0, with 18 bases in between. Per the germline V gene, CDR1 is SGHRS and CDR2 is YFSETQ. The CDR3 runs 16 residues. DNA for the CDR3: TGCGCCAGCCTACTCGGATCGGACACGAGCACAGATACGCAGTATTTT. It is translated as CASLLGSDTSTDTQYF.

V usage is TRBV2 and J usage is TRBJ2-7; 13 bases line up with TRBD2. CDR1 SNHLY and CDR2 FYNNEI come from the germline V gene. Trimming cost V 5 bases and J 7 bases; bases outside gene matches: 8. The CDR3 is 15 residues long. CDR3 DNA: TGTGCCAGCAGTAAACTAGCGGGAGGGCCAGGGGAGCAGTACTTC. Translated: CASSKLAGGPGEQYF.

The chain joins TRBV7-3 to TRBJ2-5; the match to TRBD1 covers 10 bases. V trimming: 5 bases; J trimming: 5 bases; junction bases outside the gene matches: 2. The CDR3 loop spans 13 amino acids. In germline, CDR1 is SGHTA, CDR2 FQGTGA. In DNA, the CDR3 is TGTGCCAGCAGCCTGGGACAGGGGGAGACCCAGTACTTC. It is translated as CASSLGQGETQYF.

The J gene is TRBJ1-4, the V gene TRBV5-1; D may be TRBD1 (5 bases). The V gene lost 4 bases and the J gene lost 5 bases, with 9 bases spanning the gap. This CDR3 is 13 amino acids long. Germline CDR1 SGHRS, CDR2 YFSETQ. The CDR3 region has the DNA TGCGCCAGCAGCCAAGACAGAAATGAAAAACTGTTTTTT. Translated, it gives CASSQDRNEKLFF.

V is TRBV19 and J is TRBJ2-1; 10 nucleotides agree with TRBD2. Germline V gene sequence: CDR1 LNHDA, CDR2 SQIVND (reference sequence). The CDR3 has 16 residues. Losses at the gene ends were 1 base for V and 7 bases for J; bases not matched to a gene: 7. CDR3: CASSIGLAGERNEQFF. The CDR3 DNA is TGTGCCAGTAGTATAGGCCTAGCGGGAGAAAGGAATGAGCAGTTCTTC.

In its sample, this clone is medium-sized. J is TRBJ2-5 and V is TRBV11-2; 10 bases are shared with TRBD2. The CDR3 consists of 12 residues. Trimming cost V 8 bases and J 3 bases; bases outside gene matches: 0. Looked up from germline, CDR1 is SGHAT and CDR2 is FQNNGV. The DNA for the CDR3 is TGTGCCAGCCTAGCGGGGGAAGAGACCCAGTACTTC. This encodes CASLAGEETQYF.

The chain joins TRBV6-5 to TRBJ1-1; 9 bases map to TRBD1. The CDR3 is 14 amino acids. V gave up 5 bases and J gave up 5 bases; unmatched junction bases: 6. The germline V gene has CDR1 MNHEY and CDR2 SVGAGI. CDR3 DNA sequence: TGTGCCAGCAGTACCCTACAGGGGGCGACTGAAGCTTTCTTT. The encoded protein is CASSTLQGATEAFF.

This clone was observed a handful of times. The gene calls are TRBV21-1 and TRBJ1-6. TRBV21-1 is a known pseudogene. The CDR3 sequence is 15 residues long. The CDR3 DNA is TGTGCCAGCAGCAGACGGGGGGGTTTGGATTCACCCCTCCACTTT. It yields the protein CASSRRGGLDSPLHF.

The genes are TRBV24-1 and TRBJ2-1, with 8 bases lining up with TRBD1. The V and J ends lost 0 bases and 7 bases, in that order; junction bases with no gene match: 7. Per the germline V gene, CDR1 is KGHDR and CDR2 is SFDVKD. The CDR3 consists of 16 residues. The CDR3 bases are TGTGCCACCAGTGATTTGCTCGACAGGGGCAAGAATGAGCAGTTCTTC. It codes for CATSDLLDRGKNEQFF.

The chain carries TRBV5-5 and TRBJ2-1; 10 nucleotides align to TRBD2. The CDR3 consists of 16 residues. CDR1 is SGHKS, CDR2 YYEKEE, per germline (reference sequence). Unmatched junction bases numbered 4, after V lost 0 bases and J lost 4 bases. The CDR3 loop is CASSLGASGSYNEQFF. Here the CDR3 DNA reads TGTGCCAGCAGCTTGGGGGCTAGCGGGAGTTACAATGAGCAGTTCTTC.

The rearrangement uses TRBV29-1 and TRBJ2-3; 7 nucleotides agree with TRBD2. Germline CDR1 SQVTM, CDR2 ANQGSEA. The trim removed 3 bases at V and 4 bases at J, leaving 4 bases unmatched. The CDR3 is 13 residues long. CDR3 loop: CSVDRGSADTQYF. In nucleotides, the CDR3 is TGCAGCGTTGATCGCGGGAGCGCAGATACGCAGTATTTT.

The gene calls are TRBV11-2 and TRBJ1-5, with 9 bases that match TRBD1. Trimming removed 5 bases from V and 2 bases from J; junction bases left unmatched: 4. From germline, CDR1 is SGHAT and CDR2 FQNNGV. CDR3 size: 15 residues. The CDR3 region is CASSLWTGGNQPQHF. The CDR3 region has the DNA TGTGCCAGCAGCCTATGGACAGGGGGCAATCAGCCCCAGCATTTT. The full variable domain, rest sourced from reference TRBV11-2 and TRBJ1-5, is EAGVAQSPRYKIIEKRQSVAFWCNPISGHATLYWYQQILGQGPKLLIQFQNNGVVDDSQLPKDRFSAERLKGVDSTLKIQPAKLEDSAVYLCASSLWTGGNQPQHFGDGTRLSIL.

The CDR3 loop is CASSDDRINEKLFF. The CDR3 DNA follows: TGTGCCAGTAGTGACGACAGAATCAATGAAAAACTGTTTTTT. The gene calls are TRBV19 and TRBJ1-4; the D gene is possibly TRBD1 (5 bases). Germline V gives CDR1 LNHDA, CDR2 SQIVND (reference sequence). CDR3 size: 14 residues. The V end lost 5 bases, the J end lost 5 bases, and 12 bases lay between the germline ends. The variable domain in full, with the rest retrieved from reference TRBV19 and TRBJ1-4, is DGGITQSPKYLFRKEGQNVTLSCEQNLNHDAMYWYRQDPGQGLRLIYYSQIVNDFQKGDIAEGYSVSREKKESFPLTVTSAQKNPTAFYLCASSDDRINEKLFFGSGTQLSVL.

V is TRBV7-7 and J is TRBJ2-3, with D possibly matching TRBD2 (6 bases). The germline V and J ends were trimmed by 2 bases and 0 bases, with 9 bases remaining between them. The CDR3 has 15 amino acids. Germline values: CDR1 SSHAT, CDR2 FNYEAQ (reference sequence). The CDR3 sequence: CASSLLGTSTDTQYF. CDR3 in DNA: TGTGCCAGCAGCTTACTGGGGACTAGCACAGATACGCAGTATTTT. Full variable domain (remainder filled in from reference TRBV7-7 and TRBJ2-3): GAGVSQSPRYKVTKRGQDVTLRCDPISSHATLYWYQQALGQGPEFLTYFNYEAQPDKSGLPSDRFSAERPEGSISTLTIQRTEQRDSAMYRCASSLLGTSTDTQYFGPGTRLTVL.